This T cell receptor (beta chain) originates from a study of blood T cell repertoires in COVID-19. CDR1 and CDR2 (germline): LNHDA, SQIVND (reference sequence). The CDR3 length is 14 residues. The V gene lost 10 bases and the J gene lost 3 bases, with 19 bases spanning the gap. Produced via immunoSEQ multiplex PCR; TCRdb's table is partial and in-frame only. The profile covers under 200,000 clones, with around 79% appearing a single time and approximately 5.9% taken by the ten largest. The source material was peripheral blood. V and J are TRBV19 and TRBJ2-7; the D gene is possibly TRBD1 (7 bases). The receptor was derived from a woman in her 40s with COVID-19, enrolled during active disease. The CDR3 reads CATRWGAGGYEQYF. DNA for the CDR3: TGTGCCACCCGATGGGGGGCAGGGGGCTACGAGCAGTACTTC.